These T cell receptor beta chains were read from a single sample in a study of blood T cell repertoires in COVID-19. The assay was immunoSEQ multiplex PCR, and TCRdb's table has in-frame clones only and misses some. The sample includes about 83,000 clones, more than 90% of them seen just once. Material for sequencing was peripheral blood. These receptors came from a woman of 80 years or more with active or convalescent COVID-19. CDR3s include the opening cysteine and the closing phenylalanine or tryptophan. D genes are given only for firm matches. A row's size may be missing; if present it is once, few, many or a size class.

>.|TRBJ1-4|TRBV19|.
CASSNPGETEKLFF
TGTGCCAGTAGTAACCCAGGGGAAACTGAAAAACTGTTTTTT
>TRBD1|TRBJ1-1|TRBV5-1|.
CASSQGTGGLTEAFF
TGCGCCAGCAGCCAAGGGACAGGGGGCTTGACTGAAGCTTTCTTT
>.|TRBJ1-1|TRBV14|.
CASSHLTGYRWTEAFF
TGTGCCAGCAGCCACCTCACAGGGTATCGGTGGACTGAAGCTTTCTTT
>.|TRBJ1-3|TRBV19|.
CATVGDSGNTIYF
TGTGCCACTGTAGGGGATTCCGGAAACACCATATATTTT
>.|TRBJ2-7|TRBV5-6|.
CASSLQGYEQYF
TGTGCCAGCAGCTTACAGGGATACGAGCAGTACTTC
>TRBD2|TRBJ2-3|TRBV3-1/TRBV3-2|once
CASSPPYPSGGADTQYF
TGTGCCAGCAGCCCACCTTATCCTAGCGGGGGGGCAGATACGCAGTATTTT
>.|TRBJ1-2|TRBV27|.
CASSSGLGGYGYTF
TGTGCCAGCAGTTCAGGGTTGGGGGGCTATGGCTACACCTTC
>.|TRBJ1-2|TRBV12-3/TRBV12-4|.
CASRLYIGYTF
TGTGCCAGCAGACTTTATATCGGCTACACCTTC
>.|TRBJ1-6|TRBV19|.
CASNFLQGNSPLHF
TGTGCCAGTAATTTTTTACAGGGAAATTCACCCCTCCACTTT
>.|TRBJ1-1|TRBV2|.
CASRSAGNTEAFF
TGTGCCAGCCGGAGCGCCGGGAACACTGAAGCTTTCTTT
>.|TRBJ1-3|TRBV5-5|.
CASSLVGGLYGNTIYF
TGTGCCAGCAGCTTGGTCGGGGGGCTGTATGGAAACACCATATATTTT
>TRBD1|TRBJ1-1|TRBV19|.
CAPDQGVSTEAFF
TGTGCTCCAGACCAGGGGGTGAGCACTGAAGCTTTCTTT
>.|TRBJ1-1|TRBV6-2/TRBV6-3|.
CASSRLTEAFF
TGTGCCAGCAGCCGACTAACTGAAGCTTTCTTT
>.|TRBJ1-2|TRBV3-1/TRBV3-2|.
CASSHNGQNYGYTF
TGTGCCAGCAGCCACAACGGACAGAACTATGGCTACACCTTC
>TRBD1|TRBJ1-1|TRBV4-1|.
CASSQTGGPNTEAFF
TGCGCCAGCAGCCAGACAGGGGGCCCGAACACTGAAGCTTTCTTT
>.|TRBJ2-3|TRBV11-3|.
CASSLREIDTQYF
TGTGCCAGCAGCTTAAGGGAGATAGATACGCAGTATTTT
>TRBD1|TRBJ2-7|TRBV4-1|.
CASRLRSDRGDEQYF
TGCGCCAGCAGACTTAGGTCGGACAGGGGGGACGAGCAGTACTTC
>TRBD1|TRBJ2-3|TRBV18|.
CASSPQDRVTDTQYF
TGTGCCAGCTCACCCCAGGACAGGGTAACAGATACGCAGTATTTT
>TRBD1|TRBJ1-6|TRBV27|.
CASSPDRGNSPLHF
TGTGCCAGCAGTCCGGACAGGGGTAATTCACCCCTCCACTTT
>TRBD1|TRBJ1-3|TRBV4-3|.
CASSQGEGAIGNTIYF
TGCGCCAGCAGCCAAGGAGAGGGGGCTATAGGAAACACCATATATTTT
>.|TRBJ2-7|TRBV19|.
CARVICGTVRPHDEQYF
TGTGCCAGAGTGATATGCGGGACAGTTCGCCCCCATGACGAGCAGTACTTC
>TRBD2|TRBJ2-1|TRBV6-5|.
CASRGLAGIFHEQFF
TGTGCCAGCAGGGGACTAGCGGGGATCTTCCATGAGCAGTTCTTC
>.|TRBJ2-1|TRBV6-4|.
CASSSRPGNEQFF
TGTGCCAGCAGCTCGAGGCCGGGAAATGAGCAGTTCTTC
>TRBD1|TRBJ2-2|TRBV19|.
CASSIVWQGARTGELFF
TGTGCCAGTAGTATAGTATGGCAGGGGGCGAGAACCGGGGAGCTGTTTTTT
>TRBD2|TRBJ2-2|TRBV28|.
CASVAGASGTGELFF
TGTGCCAGCGTAGCGGGGGCCTCGGGGACCGGGGAGCTGTTTTTT
>TRBD1|TRBJ2-4|TRBV5-4|.
CASSLGRTGGKYIQYF
TGTGCCAGCAGCTTGGGTAGGACAGGGGGCAAGTACATTCAGTACTTC
>TRBD2|TRBJ2-1|TRBV27|.
CASSPRAGGANEQFF
TGTGCCAGCAGTCCCAGAGCGGGGGGAGCCAATGAGCAGTTCTTC
>TRBD2|TRBJ2-1|TRBV19|.
CASTPIAGGPHEQFF
TGTGCCAGTACCCCCATAGCGGGGGGGCCGCATGAGCAGTTCTTC
>TRBD1|TRBJ1-3|TRBV7-2|.
CASSSGQGGTGNTIYF
TGTGCCAGCAGCTCCGGACAGGGAGGGACTGGAAACACCATATATTTT
>TRBD1|TRBJ1-5|TRBV6-2/TRBV6-3|few
CASSRQGWNQPQHF
TGTGCCAGCAGTCGACAGGGATGGAATCAGCCCCAGCATTTT
>.|TRBJ1-6|TRBV5-1|few
CASSGQRDNSPLHF
TGCGCCAGCAGCGGGCAGAGGGATAATTCACCCCTCCACTTT
>TRBD1|TRBJ1-1|TRBV29-1|.
CSSIQGQGRAFF
TGCAGCTCAATACAGGGACAGGGTCGGGCTTTCTTT
>.|TRBJ1-2|TRBV12-3/TRBV12-4|.
CASSNAKYGYTF
TGTGCCAGCAGCAACGCTAAGTATGGCTACACCTTC
>.|TRBJ1-2|TRBV5-4|.
CASSLAQPSYGYTF
TGTGCCAGCAGCTTGGCCCAGCCTAGCTATGGCTACACCTTC
>.|TRBJ1-5|TRBV29-1|.
CSVGGTDSNQPQHF
TGCAGCGTAGGCGGGACGGATAGCAATCAGCCCCAGCATTTT
>TRBD2|TRBJ2-1|TRBV18|.
CASSPRLAGIYNEQFF
TGTGCCAGCTCACCACGTCTAGCGGGGATTTACAATGAGCAGTTCTTC
>TRBD1|TRBJ1-1|TRBV28|once
CASTAAGTGGTEAFF
TGTGCCAGCACCGCCGCCGGGACAGGGGGAACTGAAGCTTTCTTT
>TRBD2|TRBJ2-1|TRBV29-1|once
CSVGGLAGRYEQFF
TGCAGCGTTGGGGGACTAGCGGGTAGATATGAGCAGTTCTTC
>TRBD1|TRBJ1-2|TRBV28|.
CASSQRTGPSRGYTF
TGTGCCAGCAGTCAGCGGACAGGGCCCAGCAGGGGCTACACCTTC
>.|TRBJ2-1|TRBV7-9|.
CASSLASVANEQFF
TGTGCCAGCAGCTTAGCTTCCGTGGCCAATGAGCAGTTCTTC
>.|TRBJ2-1|TRBV30|.
CAWSFGLGPNEQFF
TGTGCCTGGAGTTTTGGCCTTGGGCCCAATGAGCAGTTCTTC
>.|TRBJ2-7|TRBV21-1|.
CASSRDRGRKSDPPYEQYF
TGTGCCAGCAGCAGGGACAGGGGGCGCAAATCGGACCCCCCCTACGAGCAGTACTTC
>.|TRBJ1-2|TRBV7-3|.
CASSLVAGTNYGYTF
TGTGCCAGCAGCTTAGTTGCAGGGACTAACTATGGCTACACCTTC
>.|TRBJ1-1|TRBV28|.
CASTQNTEAFF
TGTGCCAGCACCCAGAACACTGAAGCTTTCTTT
>TRBD1|TRBJ1-3|TRBV7-9|.
CASSPTGTGFGNTIYF
TGTGCCAGCAGCCCCACCGGGACAGGGTTCGGAAACACCATATATTTT
>.|TRBJ1-5|TRBV28|.
CASSSLKGHNQPQHF
TGTGCCAGCAGCTCCCTAAAGGGGCACAATCAGCCCCAGCATTTT